This TCR beta chain appears in the sequencing data of a study of blood T cell repertoires in COVID-19. V lost 3 bases and J 7 bases, leaving 16 bases between the germline ends. Germline V gene data show CDR1 as SGDLS and CDR2 as YYNGEE. This CDR3 has 14 amino acids. The assay was immunoSEQ multiplex PCR, and TCRdb's table has in-frame clones only and misses some. This table holds tens of thousands of clones, around 84% found once. This TCR came from a human donor in a cohort sampled during active COVID-19. The rearrangement uses TRBV9 and TRBJ2-5; a weak D match, TRBD2 (5 bases). Sequenced: peripheral blood. The CDR3 nucleotides read TGTGCCAGCAGCGCGGACTCTAGTAGAGGGACCCAGTACTTC. Protein sequence: CASSADSSRGTQYF.